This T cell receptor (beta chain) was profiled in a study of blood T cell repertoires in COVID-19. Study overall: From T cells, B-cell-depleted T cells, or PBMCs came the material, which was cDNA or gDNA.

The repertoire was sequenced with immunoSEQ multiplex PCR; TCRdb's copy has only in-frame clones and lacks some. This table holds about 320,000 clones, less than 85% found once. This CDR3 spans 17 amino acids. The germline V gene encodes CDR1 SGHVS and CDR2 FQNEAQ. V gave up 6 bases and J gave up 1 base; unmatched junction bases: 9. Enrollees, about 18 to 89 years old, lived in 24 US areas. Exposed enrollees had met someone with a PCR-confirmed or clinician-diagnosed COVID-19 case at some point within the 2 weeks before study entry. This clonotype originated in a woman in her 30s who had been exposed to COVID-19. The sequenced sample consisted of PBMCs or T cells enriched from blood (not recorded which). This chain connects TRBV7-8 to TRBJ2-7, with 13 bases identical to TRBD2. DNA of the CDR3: TGTGCCAGCAGTCATACGACTAGCGGGAGGACGTCCTACGAGCAGTACTTC. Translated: CASSHTTSGRTSYEQYF.